This T cell receptor (beta chain) was obtained from a study of follicular helper T cells after annual influenza vaccination. Assay: immunoSEQ multiplex PCR; the TCRdb copy retains only in-frame clones and omits some. The data contain 27,000 or so clones, about 82% of them singletons. Time point described: 2014-2015 season, pre-vaccination. This CDR3 has 15 residues. The germline V and J ends were trimmed by 4 bases and 3 bases, with 14 bases remaining between them. The receptor's source is an adult who received the influenza vaccine. Sequencing was performed on CXCR5+ CD38- circulating T follicular helper cells from blood, taken on the day of influenza vaccination. Indicated subset: circulating Tfh, non-naive CD4+CXCR5+PD-1+ (ICOS+CD38+ or ICOS-CD38-). V usage is TRBV5-3 and J usage is TRBJ2-1; possible D gene TRBD2, 5 bases. TRBV5-3 is known as an ORF, though its function is uncertain. CDR3 bases: TGTGCCAGAAGCCCCAACAGCGGAGTCTACAATGAGCAGTTCTTC. Its protein product is CARSPNSGVYNEQFF.